A selection of T cell receptor beta chains follows, all from one sample in a study of CD8 T cells in Susac syndrome. MiXCR, run by TCRdb on the immunoSEQ multiplex PCR reads, gives a single entry per CDR3 protein. The table lists some 200,000 distinct CDR3 sequences, 80% to 95% of them singletons. The specimen sequenced was CD8+ T cells from PBMCs. Receptors originate from a human donor with multiple sclerosis. Both conserved end residues are trimmed from each CDR3. The order of the fields is CDR3 protein, J gene, V gene.

CDR3: ASSVAPVVAVSGELF; J: TRBJ2-2; V: TRBV9
CDR3: ASTSADRPSSEQF; J: TRBJ2-1; V: TRBV12-3/TRBV12-4
CDR3: ASSFVLEETQY; J: TRBJ2-5; V: TRBV7-9
CDR3: SARWTDTYGYT; J: TRBJ1-2; V: TRBV20-1
CDR3: ASSPMAGTQY; J: TRBJ2-5; V: TRBV27
CDR3: AWSVRGGEQY; J: TRBJ2-7; V: TRBV30
CDR3: ASSLSLHEQF; J: TRBJ2-1; V: TRBV12-3/TRBV12-4
CDR3: ATTPGGGREKLF; J: TRBJ1-4; V: TRBV15
CDR3: ASSVDYNEQF; J: TRBJ2-1; V: TRBV9
CDR3: ASSVGAATNTEAF; J: TRBJ1-1; V: TRBV9
CDR3: ASSQDRARAQETQY; J: TRBJ2-5; V: TRBV4-3
CDR3: ASSLDLSAGEDEQY; J: TRBJ2-7; V: TRBV5-4
CDR3: SIRDRVLPNTEAF; J: TRBJ1-1; V: TRBV29-1
CDR3: ASSQGEGYT; J: TRBJ1-2; V: TRBV6-5
CDR3: ASSYQLADSYNEQF; J: TRBJ2-1; V: TRBV6-2/TRBV6-3
CDR3: ASSPLAGEYEQY; J: TRBJ2-7; V: TRBV7-9
CDR3: ASSFVGASGEQY; J: TRBJ2-7; V: TRBV27
CDR3: ASSPWGRQGTDTQY; J: TRBJ2-3; V: TRBV5-1
CDR3: ASTIGVQETQY; J: TRBJ2-5; V: TRBV7-9
CDR3: ASQIRRDSGANVLT; J: TRBJ2-6; V: TRBV6-1